This T cell receptor (beta chain) was captured by sequencing in a study of cytomegalovirus exposure and HLA in healthy donors. Study-level results: 87-base-pair reads could not separate some V segments, including TRBV6-2 and TRBV6-3. Apparent HLA restriction characterized most CMV-associated TCR beta chains in a later analysis.

PCR used 60 Vbeta primers and 13 Jbeta primers. Original processing methods: A follow-up analysis tallied around 80 million unique TCR beta chains, roughly 9.9 million shared. TCRdb's table, derived via immunoSEQ multiplex PCR, lists solely in-frame clones and lacks some. V, J and clone size derive from that table, while D and trimming were established from the DNA sequence. The sample totals 80,000 to 95,000 clones; its top ten clones hold 15% to 19%. Comment on this clone: What it recognizes is unknown.

CDR1 MNHEY and CDR2 SVGAGI come from the germline V gene. The length of the CDR3 is 14 residues. V was cut by 5 bases and J by 4 bases, with 12 bases left in between. Donors in the study were healthy people who gave bone marrow. The chain joins TRBV6-5 to TRBJ1-5; a possible D gene is TRBD1 (6 bases). The sequence derives from a man in his fifties or sixties in good health and CMV-seropositive. Sequencing input: PBMCs. The CDR3 is CASSPQGSNQPQHF. CDR3 coding DNA: TGTGCCAGCAGTCCTCAGGGGAGTAATCAGCCCCAGCATTTT.